This is a list of T cell receptor beta chains from one sample in a study of response to subunit inactivated influenza vaccine. TCRdb re-derived calls from the RT-PCR reads in MiXCR, one entry per CDR3 protein. The sample contains under 750,000 distinct CDR3 sequences, 10% to 15% of which appear only once. The sample here was PBMCs from blood, taken on the day of vaccination. All receptors come from a man aged 45-65 years who received an inactivated influenza vaccine. CDR3s include the opening cysteine and the closing phenylalanine or tryptophan. The D gene is left open where the match is weak. Size tells how often a clone was seen (once, few, many) or the class of an expanded clone, and some rows leave it out.

V	J	D	size	CDR3	DNA
TRBV5-6	TRBJ2-1	-	many	CASSLIGTQSYNEQFF	TGTGCCAGCAGCCTGATCGGGACGCAGTCCTACAATGAGCAGTTCTTC
TRBV7-8	TRBJ2-1	-	many	CASSLAGAPLQGFF	TGTGCCAGCAGCTTAGCGGGGGCCCCACTTCAAGGGTTCTTC
TRBV28	TRBJ2-3	-	many	CASIRGGFDTDTQYF	TGTGCCAGCATCAGGGGGGGCTTCGACACAGATACGCAGTATTTT
TRBV4-1	TRBJ2-2	TRBD1	few	CASSQSGQGANTGELFF	TGCGCCAGCAGCCAAAGTGGGCAGGGGGCAAACACCGGGGAGCTGTTTTTT
TRBV12-3/TRBV12-4	TRBJ2-3	-	-	CASSFGLRDTQYF	TGTGCCAGCAGTTTTGGTTTGAGGGATACGCAGTATTTT
TRBV6-2/TRBV6-3	TRBJ1-1	-	-	CASSYSIRRSGNTEAFF	TGTGCCAGCAGTTACTCGATTAGAAGGAGTGGGAACACTGAAGCTTTCTTT
TRBV29-1	TRBJ2-3	-	many	CSVEDALVVADTQYF	TGCAGCGTTGAAGATGCGCTAGTGGTCGCAGATACGCAGTATTTT
TRBV24-1	TRBJ2-1	TRBD1	few	CATSDFEQRTGGGNEQFF	TGTGCCACCAGTGATTTTGAGCAAAGGACAGGGGGTGGCAATGAGCAGTTCTTC
TRBV27	TRBJ2-7	TRBD1	-	CASSPMSLGQVSSYEQYF	TGTGCCAGCAGTCCAATGAGCTTGGGACAGGTGAGCTCCTACGAGCAGTACTTC
TRBV3-1	TRBJ1-1	-	few	CASSQDGRNTEAFF	TGTGCCAGCAGCCAAGATGGCCGGAACACTGAAGCTTTCTTT
TRBV5-1	TRBJ2-1	TRBD1	few	CASSKGQKNNEQFF	TGCGCCAGCAGCAAGGGACAGAAGAACAATGAGCAGTTCTTC
TRBV5-1	TRBJ2-7	TRBD1	-	CASSLTTGGGYEQYF	TGCGCCAGCAGCTTGACTACAGGGGGCGGGTACGAGCAGTACTTC
TRBV20-1	TRBJ1-1	-	-	CSARDQLHTMNTEAFF	TGCAGTGCTAGAGATCAGCTACATACTATGAACACTGAAGCTTTCTTT
TRBV12-3/TRBV12-4	TRBJ2-7	TRBD1	few	CASSFDRGHTYEQYF	TGTGCCAGCAGTTTTGACAGGGGGCACACCTACGAGCAGTACTTC
TRBV28	TRBJ2-4	-	-	CASSPRSIQYF	TGTGCCAGCAGTCCCCGTAGCATTCAGTACTTC
TRBV7-6	TRBJ2-3	-	-	CASSLEGFTDTQYF	TGTGCCAGCAGCTTAGAGGGGTTCACAGATACGCAGTATTTT
TRBV7-2	TRBJ1-1	-	-	CASSSRGPGEAFF	TGTGCCAGCAGCTCCAGGGGACCGGGGGAAGCTTTCTTT
TRBV27	TRBJ1-5	-	few	CASSLWFGNQPQHF	TGTGCCAGCAGTTTATGGTTCGGGAATCAGCCCCAGCATTTT
TRBV6-2/TRBV6-3	TRBJ2-1	TRBD1	-	CASSSWTGLSSYNEQFF	TGTGCCAGCAGTTCCTGGACAGGTCTGAGCTCCTACAATGAGCAGTTCTTC
TRBV11-2	TRBJ2-7	-	many	CASSLMQATHEQYF	TGTGCCAGCAGCTTAATGCAGGCCACCCACGAGCAGTACTTC
TRBV27	TRBJ2-7	-	few	CASSPYRDTSYEQYF	TGTGCCAGCAGTCCCTACCGGGACACGAGCTACGAGCAGTACTTC
TRBV28	TRBJ2-2	-	-	CASTVQNTGELFF	TGTGCCAGCACTGTCCAGAACACCGGGGAGCTGTTTTTT
TRBV30	TRBJ1-1	TRBD1	few	CAWRRSGQGRSTEAFF	TGTGCCTGGAGACGATCCGGACAGGGTAGAAGCACTGAAGCTTTCTTT
TRBV27	TRBJ1-1	TRBD1	-	CASVQGALAFF	TGTGCCAGTGTCCAGGGGGCCTTGGCTTTCTTT
TRBV5-6	TRBJ2-6	-	few	CASSLLYSGANVLTF	TGTGCCAGCAGCTTGTTGTACTCTGGGGCCAACGTCCTGACTTTC
TRBV4-1	TRBJ2-3	TRBD1	-	CASSQENAGGAWDTQYF	TGCGCCAGCAGCCAAGAGAACGCAGGGGGCGCATGGGATACGCAGTATTTT
TRBV28	TRBJ2-1	-	-	CASWGVRGTREQFF	TGTGCCAGTTGGGGGGTGCGGGGTACAAGGGAGCAGTTCTTC
TRBV12-3/TRBV12-4	TRBJ2-6	-	few	CASGKGANVLTF	TGTGCCAGTGGCAAAGGGGCCAACGTCCTGACTTTC
TRBV12-3/TRBV12-4	TRBJ2-5	-	many	CASSGGYQETQYF	TGTGCCAGCTCAGGAGGGTATCAAGAGACCCAGTACTTC
TRBV28	TRBJ2-1	-	-	CAARGGTEQFF	TGTGCGGCGAGGGGGGGGACTGAGCAGTTCTTC
TRBV9	TRBJ2-1	TRBD2	-	CASSVGLAGGGEQFF	TGTGCCAGCAGCGTAGGACTAGCGGGAGGAGGTGAGCAGTTCTTC
TRBV18	TRBJ2-2	TRBD1	-	CASSPPGTGISGELFF	TGTGCCAGCTCACCGCCCGGGACAGGTATCTCCGGGGAGCTGTTTTTT
TRBV7-2	TRBJ2-3	TRBD2	few	CASSLVGSGSSDTQYF	TGTGCCAGCAGCTTAGTGGGTAGCGGGAGCTCAGATACGCAGTATTTT
TRBV28	TRBJ2-7	TRBD2	few	CASSLETSGLSYEQYF	TGTGCCAGCAGTTTAGAGACTAGCGGGTTATCCTACGAGCAGTACTTC
TRBV12-3/TRBV12-4	TRBJ1-2	TRBD1	-	CASTLGLVGQPYGYTF	TGTGCCAGCACACTTGGGTTGGTGGGACAGCCTTATGGCTACACCTTC
TRBV20-1	TRBJ2-5	TRBD2	few	CSAAGTTQETQYF	TGCAGTGCTGCCGGGACTACTCAAGAGACCCAGTACTTC
TRBV11-2	TRBJ2-4	-	few	CASSGWEENIQYF	TGTGCCAGCAGCGGGTGGGAAGAAAACATTCAGTACTTC
TRBV4-3	TRBJ2-3	-	few	CASSPDSSTDTQYF	TGCGCCAGCAGCCCGGACAGCAGCACAGATACGCAGTATTTT
TRBV12-3/TRBV12-4	TRBJ1-2	TRBD1	-	CASSLQQGAGGYTF	TGTGCCAGCAGTTTACAACAGGGGGCGGGAGGCTACACCTTC
TRBV20-1	TRBJ2-2	TRBD2	few	CSARDGGAHTGELFF	TGCAGTGCTCGGGACGGGGGGGCGCACACCGGGGAGCTGTTTTTT
TRBV12-3/TRBV12-4	TRBJ2-5	TRBD1	-	CASSSLQGPRETQYF	TGTGCCAGCAGCTCATTACAGGGGCCCCGAGAGACCCAGTACTTC
TRBV7-2	TRBJ2-7	TRBD2	few	CASSLTPGLAGDEQYF	TGTGCCAGCAGCCTAACCCCTGGACTAGCGGGAGACGAGCAGTACTTC
TRBV3-1	TRBJ2-7	-	many	CASSQGRWISNYEQYF	TGTGCCAGCAGCCAAGGGAGGTGGATCTCCAACTACGAGCAGTACTTC
TRBV5-1	TRBJ1-6	-	many	CASSPDTVSSPLHF	TGCGCCAGCAGCCCCGACACGGTATCCTCACCCCTCCACTTT
TRBV29-1	TRBJ1-3	-	few	CSVQGDAGNTIYF	TGCAGCGTACAGGGCGACGCGGGAAACACCATATATTTT
TRBV2	TRBJ2-5	TRBD2	-	CASSDMGLAEETQYF	TGTGCCAGCAGTGATATGGGACTAGCGGAAGAGACCCAGTACTTC
TRBV7-2	TRBJ2-1	-	many	CASSFYWGLDEQFF	TGTGCCAGCAGCTTTTATTGGGGGCTGGATGAGCAGTTCTTC
TRBV16	TRBJ2-5	-	few	CASSQSRSSETQYF	TGTGCCAGCAGCCAATCGAGGTCTTCCGAGACCCAGTACTTC
TRBV4-1	TRBJ2-2	-	many	CASSQVGKNINTGELFF	TGCGCCAGCAGCCAAGTAGGGAAGAACATCAACACCGGGGAGCTGTTTTTT